These T cell receptor beta chains were read from a single sample in a study of T cell responses to AZD1222 COVID-19 vaccine. Here immunoSEQ multiplex PCR was the method, and the copy in TCRdb shows in-frame clones only, minus some. The table records 120,000 or so clones, about 93% of them present only once. Sequencing used peripheral blood, obtained 28 days after the second dose of the MenACWY control vaccine. The receptor set was obtained from an adult who received the MenACWY meningococcal vaccine as a control. CDR3s include the opening cysteine and the closing phenylalanine or tryptophan.

TRBV7-6,TRBJ2-3,CASSRDRGDTQYF
TRBV27,TRBJ1-2,CASSFIGQELYGYTF
TRBV10-2,TRBJ2-1,CASRLQGALYNEQFF
TRBV29-1,TRBJ1-1,CSAGGGTEAFF
TRBV5-1,TRBJ1-2,CASSGDGGSSGGYTF
TRBV7-2,TRBJ2-1,CASSLMGQQDEQFF
TRBV6-4,TRBJ2-2,CASSDEWGPVAGELFF
TRBV7-2,TRBJ1-2,CASSLAGGNYGYTF
TRBV21-1,TRBJ1-2,CASSKRRHEDYGYTF
TRBV19,TRBJ2-5,CASKGLRETQYF
TRBV18,TRBJ1-2,CASSLPGLYGYTF
TRBV2,TRBJ1-3,CASSVNGASGNTIYF
TRBV3-1/TRBV3-2,TRBJ2-2,CASSQGWQNTGELFF
TRBV9,TRBJ1-1,CASREGEGRGAGFF
TRBV5-4,TRBJ2-5,CASSPGVGLAEQETQYF
TRBV6-2/TRBV6-3,TRBJ2-2,CASSYFPGTSGGSYTGELFF